This TCR beta chain was identified in a study of blood T cell repertoires in COVID-19. Repertoires were generated with immunoSEQ multiplex PCR, while TCRdb's copy carries only in-frame clones and drops some. The table has roughly 300,000 clones, around 87% seen once. This clonotype was sampled from a woman aged 45-65 years who had recovered from COVID-19. Specimen: peripheral blood.

CDR3 amino acids: CSARDQGGQFF. As DNA, the CDR3 is TGCAGTGCTAGAGATCAGGGTGGGCAGTTCTTC. This chain connects TRBV20-1 to TRBJ2-1; maybe TRBD1 (5 bases). Between the trimmed V and J ends, which lost 0 bases and 12 bases, there was a span of 9 bases. The CDR3 totals 11 residues. Germline CDR1 DFQATT, CDR2 SNEGSKA (reference sequence).